This TCR beta chain was documented in a study of blood T cell repertoires in COVID-19. Across the study: The origin of the acute and convalescent COVID-19 samples was the United States, Italy and Spain.

Clinical history as reported by participants underpinned cohort assignment. Only in-frame clones appear in the TCRdb table, and some are missing; sequencing was by immunoSEQ multiplex PCR. Of under 250,000 clones detected, roughly 85% appear once; the ten largest clones hold 9.1%. The CDR3 contains 14 residues. Germline V gives CDR1 LNHNV, CDR2 YYDKDF (reference sequence). With 1 base removed from V and 3 bases from J, the gap between germline ends came to 7 bases. The source of this sequence is a woman aged 45-65 years with acute COVID-19. The genes are TRBV15 and TRBJ1-3; D gene uncertain. Sequenced: PBMCs or T cells enriched from blood (not recorded which). CDR3 residues: CATSRVTGGNTIYF. CDR3 coding DNA: TGTGCCACCAGCAGAGTTACGGGTGGAAACACCATATATTTT.